Below, 23 T cell receptor beta chains from the same sample are listed, as sequenced in a study of T cell responses to AZD1222 COVID-19 vaccine. This table comes from immunoSEQ multiplex PCR, and its TCRdb copy is limited to in-frame clones, with some not included. Among under 200,000 clones, roughly 94% were seen once, and the ten largest hold about 0.6%. The specimen comprised peripheral blood, sampled on day 0 of AZD1222 vaccination. These receptors originate from an adult in good health.

The chain uses TRBV14 and TRBJ2-1; 8 bases fit TRBD1. The CDR3 consists of 18 residues. CDR1 is SGHDN, CDR2 FVKESK, per germline. Germline trimming cut 1 base from V and 9 bases from J; bases unmatched to any gene: 17. CDR3 region: CASSQVLVSRGLGSEQFF. CDR3 nucleotide sequence: TGTGCCAGCAGCCAAGTGCTCGTAAGCAGGGGGCTGGGTTCTGAGCAGTTCTTC.

The chain couples TRBV5-4 to TRBJ1-4, with D perhaps matching TRBD1 (6 bases). V was trimmed by 4 bases and J by 2 bases, leaving 18 bases between them. The germline V gene encodes CDR1 SGHNT and CDR2 YYREEE (reference sequence). The CDR3 has 17 amino acids. This chain's CDR3 is CASSRGAGALTNEKLFF. DNA of the CDR3: TGTGCCAGCAGCCGTGGGGCAGGGGCTTTGACTAATGAAAAACTGTTTTTT.

V usage is TRBV5-6 and J usage is TRBJ2-1; 7 bases map to TRBD2. The junction had 8 bases not matched to a gene; V was cut back by 0 bases and J by 8 bases. The V gene's germline CDR1 is SGHDT and CDR2 YYEEEE. This CDR3 contains 15 residues. CDR3 amino acids: CASSLGDYVYDEQFF. The DNA of the CDR3 is TGTGCCAGCAGCTTGGGGGACTACGTTTATGATGAGCAGTTCTTC.

The CDR3 DNA reads as TGTGCCAGCAGCTTGGTCTATTCGGGTTTGAACACTGAAGCTTTCTTT. Its translation is CASSLVYSGLNTEAFF. The chain has TRBV5-5 and TRBJ1-1, with D unresolved. Germline V gives CDR1 SGHKS, CDR2 YYEKEE (reference sequence). The V gene lost 0 bases and the J gene lost 0 bases, with 12 bases spanning the gap. CDR3 size: 16 residues.

V gene TRBV7-2 combines with J gene TRBJ2-7; 12 positions agree with TRBD2. The CDR3 sequence is 13 residues long. Germline loops: CDR1 SGHTA, CDR2 FQGNSA. The V gene end was trimmed by 5 bases and the J gene end by 5 bases; junction bases not matched to a gene: 1. The CDR3 reads CASSTSGRHEQYF. The DNA for the CDR3 is TGTGCCAGCAGCACTAGCGGGAGGCACGAGCAGTACTTC. Full variable domain (outside the CDR3, taken from reference TRBV7-2 and TRBJ2-7): GAGVSQSPSNKVTEKGKDVELRCDPISGHTALYWYRQSLGQGLEFLIYFQGNSAPDKSGLPSDRFSAERTGGSVSTLTIQRTQQEDSAVYLCASSTSGRHEQYFGPGTRLTVT.

This rearrangement joins TRBV6-5 to TRBJ2-1, with D unclear. V lost 5 bases and J lost 10, with 9 bases in between. The CDR3 is 11 residues long. Germline V lookup: CDR1 MNHEY, CDR2 SVGAGI. CDR3 in amino acids: CASSLNREQFF. As DNA, the CDR3 is TGTGCCAGCAGTCTAAACAGAGAGCAGTTCTTC.

The V call is TRBV27, the J call TRBJ2-5; TRBD2 might be the D (7 bases). V gave up 7 bases and J gave up 5 bases, with 20 bases separating them. The CDR3 runs to 15 residues. From germline, CDR1 is MNHEY and CDR2 SMNVEV (reference sequence). CDR3 DNA: TGTGCCAGCACCGAAAGGGGGGGGAGCAGGGAGACCCAGTACTTC. It specifies CASTERGGSRETQYF.

The chain links TRBV19 to TRBJ1-4, with 10 bases lining up with TRBD1. Trimming took 6 bases from V and 7 from J; bases not matched to a gene: 8. CDR1 LNHDA and CDR2 SQIVND come from the germline V gene (reference sequence). There are 15 residues in the CDR3. CDR3 sequence reads: CASSTRDRGAEKLFF. CDR3 bases: TGTGCCAGTAGCACCCGGGACAGGGGCGCTGAAAAACTGTTTTTT.

A few counts support this clone. The chain employs TRBV18 and TRBJ1-3; 8 bases match TRBD1. The CDR3 contains 14 residues. Germline V gene lookup returns CDR1 KGHSH and CDR2 LQKENI. The V gene end was trimmed by 3 bases and the J gene end by 4 bases; junction bases not matched to a gene: 2. As DNA, the CDR3 is TGTGCCAGCTCACCTGGACAGGGAGGAAACACCATATATTTT. It encodes CASSPGQGGNTIYF.

This chain joins TRBV27 and TRBJ1-6, with 9 positions matching TRBD1. This CDR3 contains 17 residues. Germline loops: CDR1 MNHEY, CDR2 SMNVEV (reference sequence). After removal of 5 bases from V and 7 bases from J, the junction contained 12 bases not matched to a gene. The CDR3: CASSPLMTGGYNSPLHF. CDR3 bases: TGTGCCAGCAGTCCTCTAATGACAGGGGGTTACAATTCACCCCTCCACTTT.

The chain uses TRBV5-1 and TRBJ2-1; TRBD2 aligns across 13 bases. Germline V gene data show CDR1 as SGHRS and CDR2 as YFSETQ. This CDR3 is 15 amino acids long. J gave up 6 bases and V 3 bases, and 3 bases lay outside the gene matches. CDR3 nucleotide sequence: TGCGCCAGCAGCTGGACTAGCGGGGGACCCAATGAGCAGTTCTTC. Translating gives CASSWTSGGPNEQFF.

This clone was observed once. The chain joins TRBV3-1 (or the pseudogene TRBV3-2) to TRBJ1-5; the D gene is possibly TRBD1 (6 bases). The V end was cut by 4 bases, the J end by 0 bases, with 10 bases between. The CDR3 has 15 residues. In germline, CDR1 is LGHDT, CDR2 YNNKEL (reference sequence). CDR3 region: CASSRNRDSNQPQHF. The DNA of the CDR3 is TGTGCCAGCAGCCGTAACAGGGATAGCAATCAGCCCCAGCATTTT.

The genes are TRBV28 and TRBJ2-1; possibly TRBD1 for D (5 bases). Germline CDR1 MDHEN, CDR2 SYDVKM. The CDR3 has 17 residues. Trimming stripped 6 bases from V and 2 bases from J, with 20 bases between. The CDR3 DNA is TGTGCCAGCAGCTCTACCCGCGGACACCTTCCCTACAATGAGCAGTTCTTC. Translated, it gives CASSSTRGHLPYNEQFF. The full variable domain, in which reference TRBV28 and TRBJ2-1 provide the parts outside the CDR3, is DVKVTQSSRYLVKRTGEKVFLECVQDMDHENMFWYRQDPGLGLRLIYFSYDVKMKEKGDIPEGYSVSREKKERFSLILESASTNQTSMYLCASSSTRGHLPYNEQFFGPGTRLTVL.

V and J are TRBV11-3 and TRBJ2-7; tentatively, D is TRBD2 (5 bases). CDR1 and CDR2 from the germline V gene are SGHNT and YENEEA. The CDR3 totals 12 residues. The V end lost 4 bases, the J end lost 5 bases, and 9 bases lay between the germline ends. The CDR3 region is CASSSSSNEQYF. The CDR3 nucleotides are TGTGCCAGCAGCTCTTCTAGCAACGAGCAGTACTTC.

The chain links TRBV5-1 to TRBJ2-7; weak D call: TRBD2 (5 bases). The V and J ends lost 3 bases and 5 bases respectively, with 18 bases between them. The CDR3 length is 15 residues. Germline-derived CDR1 and CDR2 are SGHRS and YFSETQ. The CDR3, as DNA: TGCGCCAGCAGCTCCCTATCAACTAGTTCCGACGAGCAGTACTTC. Encoded protein: CASSSLSTSSDEQYF.

This clone was recorded once. The genes are TRBV5-1 and TRBJ1-2, with D possibly matching TRBD1 (5 bases). There are 14 residues in the CDR3. V was pared by 4 bases and J by 3 bases, with 13 bases between. CDR1 and CDR2 from the germline V gene are SGHRS and YFSETQ. The CDR3 is CASSPYARDYGYTF. The CDR3, as DNA: TGCGCCAGCAGCCCGTATGCCAGGGACTATGGCTACACCTTC.

This chain joins TRBV25-1 and TRBJ2-7, with D tentatively TRBD1 or TRBD2 (5 bases each). This CDR3 comprises 17 residues. V was pared by 7 bases and J by 5 bases, with 27 bases between. Germline values: CDR1 MGHDK, CDR2 SYGVNS. The CDR3 DNA reads TGTGCCAGCACGGCCATGGGACGGACCGGGGATCAGAACGAGCAGTACTTC. Its protein is CASTAMGRTGDQNEQYF.

The chain carries TRBV30 and TRBJ2-3; D is uncertain. CDR1 and CDR2 (germline): GTSNPN, SVGIG (reference sequence). The CDR3 sequence is 11 residues long. Trimming cost V 4 bases and J 4 bases, with 6 bases left between them. Here the CDR3 DNA reads TGTGCCTGGACACTTCCAGATACGCAGTATTTT. It encodes CAWTLPDTQYF.

V usage is TRBV7-8 and J usage is TRBJ1-1, with D unclear. V was pared by 4 bases and J by 0 bases, with 12 bases between. Germline V gene lookup returns CDR1 SGHVS and CDR2 FQNEAQ. CDR3 length: 15 amino acids. The CDR3 nucleotides read TGTGCCAGCAGCTACCTGGGCACGATGAACACTGAAGCTTTCTTT. Its translation: CASSYLGTMNTEAFF.

The V and J genes are TRBV5-4 and TRBJ2-7, with TRBD2 matching over 14 bases. Trimming cost V 4 bases and J 6 bases; bases outside gene matches: 6. CDR3 size: 15 residues. CDR1 is SGHNT and CDR2 is YYREEE in the germline V gene (reference sequence). DNA of the CDR3: TGTGCCAGCAGCACAGGGACTAGCGGGGGTTTCGAGCAGTACTTC. It is translated as CASSTGTSGGFEQYF.

This clone came up once. This sequence joins TRBV10-1 and TRBJ1-6; no reliable D call. Germline assignment: CDR1 WNHNN and CDR2 SYGVQD (reference sequence). The CDR3 consists of 14 residues. The V and J ends lost 5 bases and 10 bases respectively, with 15 bases between them. The CDR3 DNA reads as TGCGCCAGCAGTATGGGCGGTTTAAGGTCACCCCTCCACTTT. It codes for CASSMGGLRSPLHF.

V gene TRBV27 combines with J gene TRBJ1-2, with TRBD1 matching over 8 bases. Unmatched junction bases numbered 17, after V lost 8 bases and J lost 6 bases. The CDR3 loop spans 16 amino acids. Germline assignment: CDR1 MNHEY and CDR2 SMNVEV (reference sequence). Here the CDR3 DNA reads TGTGCCAGCCGACATACGGACAGGGCCTCAGGGGATGGCTACACCTTC. It is translated as CASRHTDRASGDGYTF.

The genes are TRBV30 and TRBJ2-2; 10 bases are shared with TRBD1. Per germline, CDR1 GTSNPN and CDR2 SVGIG (reference sequence). V dropped 3 bases and J dropped 7; count of bases not matched to a gene: 11. The CDR3 contains 16 residues. The CDR3 here is CAWSTPGQGISGELFF. The CDR3 nucleotides read TGTGCCTGGAGCACTCCGGGACAGGGGATAAGCGGGGAGCTGTTTTTT.